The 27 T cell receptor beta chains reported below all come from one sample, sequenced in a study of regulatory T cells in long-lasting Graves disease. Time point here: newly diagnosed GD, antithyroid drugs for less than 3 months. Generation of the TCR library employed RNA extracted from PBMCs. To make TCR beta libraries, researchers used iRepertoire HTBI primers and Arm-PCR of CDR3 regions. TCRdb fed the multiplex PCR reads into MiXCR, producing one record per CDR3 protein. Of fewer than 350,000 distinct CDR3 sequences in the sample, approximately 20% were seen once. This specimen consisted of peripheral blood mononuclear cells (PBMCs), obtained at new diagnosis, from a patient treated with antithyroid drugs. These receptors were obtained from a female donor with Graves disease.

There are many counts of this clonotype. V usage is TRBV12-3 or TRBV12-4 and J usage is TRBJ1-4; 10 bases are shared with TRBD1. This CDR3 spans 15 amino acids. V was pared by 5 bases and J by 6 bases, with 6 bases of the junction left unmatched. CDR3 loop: CASSPPGTGDEKLFF. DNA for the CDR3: TGTGCCAGCAGTCCCCCTGGGACAGGGGATGAAAAACTGTTTTTT.

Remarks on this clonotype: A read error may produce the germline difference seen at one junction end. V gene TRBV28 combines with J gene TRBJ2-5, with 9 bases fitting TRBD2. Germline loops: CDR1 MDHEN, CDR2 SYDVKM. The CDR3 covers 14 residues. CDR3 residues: CTSRMTSGQETQYF. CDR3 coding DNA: TGTACCAGCAGGATGACTAGCGGACAAGAGACCCAGTACTTC.

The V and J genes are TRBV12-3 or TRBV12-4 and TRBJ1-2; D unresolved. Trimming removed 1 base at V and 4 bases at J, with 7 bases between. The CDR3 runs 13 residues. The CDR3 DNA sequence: TGTGCCAGCAGTTTAGAAACAGCCTATGGCTACACCTTC. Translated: CASSLETAYGYTF.

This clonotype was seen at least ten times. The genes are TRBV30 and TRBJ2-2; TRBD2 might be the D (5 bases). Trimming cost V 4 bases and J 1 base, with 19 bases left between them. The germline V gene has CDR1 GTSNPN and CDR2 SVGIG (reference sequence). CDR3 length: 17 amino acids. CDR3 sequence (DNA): TGTGCCTGGACGCGGACTCCTAGTCACCAGAACACCGGGGAGCTGTTTTTT. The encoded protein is CAWTRTPSHQNTGELFF. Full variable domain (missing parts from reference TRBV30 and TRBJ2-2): SQTIHQWPATLVQPVGSPLSLECTVEGTSNPNLYWYRQAAGRGLQLLFYSVGIGQISSEVPQNLSASRPQDRQFILSSKKLLLSDSGFYLCAWTRTPSHQNTGELFFGEGSRLTVL.

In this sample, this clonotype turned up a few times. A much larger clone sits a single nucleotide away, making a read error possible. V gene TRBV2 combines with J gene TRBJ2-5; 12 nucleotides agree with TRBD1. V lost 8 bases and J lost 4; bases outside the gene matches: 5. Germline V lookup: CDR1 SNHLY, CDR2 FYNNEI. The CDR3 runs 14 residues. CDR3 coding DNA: TGTGCCAGCGGACGGGACAGGGGGCGAGAGACCCAGTACTTC. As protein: CASGRDRGRETQYF.

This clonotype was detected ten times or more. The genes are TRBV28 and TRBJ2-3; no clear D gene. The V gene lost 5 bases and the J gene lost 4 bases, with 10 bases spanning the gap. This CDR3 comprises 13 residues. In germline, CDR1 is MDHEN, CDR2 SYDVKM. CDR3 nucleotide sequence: TGTGCCAGCAGTCCCCAGAGGCCAGATACGCAGTATTTT. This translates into CASSPQRPDTQYF. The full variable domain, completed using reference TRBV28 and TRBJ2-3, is DVKVTQSSRYLVKRTGEKVFLECVQDMDHENMFWYRQDPGLGLRLIYFSYDVKMKEKGDIPEGYSVSREKKERFSLILESASTNQTSMYLCASSPQRPDTQYFGPGTRLTVL.

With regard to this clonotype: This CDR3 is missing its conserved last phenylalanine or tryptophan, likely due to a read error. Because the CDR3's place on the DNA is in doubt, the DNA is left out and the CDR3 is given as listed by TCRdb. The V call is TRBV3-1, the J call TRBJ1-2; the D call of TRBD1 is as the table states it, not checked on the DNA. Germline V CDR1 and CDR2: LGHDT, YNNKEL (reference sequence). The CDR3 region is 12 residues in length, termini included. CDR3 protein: CASSQGRGKSRI.

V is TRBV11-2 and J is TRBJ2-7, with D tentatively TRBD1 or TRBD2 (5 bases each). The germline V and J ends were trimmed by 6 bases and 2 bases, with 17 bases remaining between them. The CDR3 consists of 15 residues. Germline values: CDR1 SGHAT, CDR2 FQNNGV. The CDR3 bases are TGTGCCAGCAGATCCCAACGGGACGGACCCTACGAGCAGTACTTC. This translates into CASRSQRDGPYEQYF. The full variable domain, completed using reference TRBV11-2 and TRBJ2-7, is EAGVAQSPRYKIIEKRQSVAFWCNPISGHATLYWYQQILGQGPKLLIQFQNNGVVDDSQLPKDRFSAERLKGVDSTLKIQPAKLEDSAVYLCASRSQRDGPYEQYFGPGTRLTVT.

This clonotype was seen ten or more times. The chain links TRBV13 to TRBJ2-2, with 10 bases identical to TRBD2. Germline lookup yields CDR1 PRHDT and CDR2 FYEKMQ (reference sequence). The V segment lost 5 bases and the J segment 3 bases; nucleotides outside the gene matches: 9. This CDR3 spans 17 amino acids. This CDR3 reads CASSAWTSGTDTGELFF. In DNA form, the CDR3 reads TGTGCCAGCAGCGCCTGGACTAGCGGTACAGACACCGGGGAGCTGTTTTTT.

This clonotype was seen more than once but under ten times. In nucleotides, the CDR3 is TGCAGCGTTGAAGTGGGGACAGGCGACGAGCAGTACTTC. It codes for CSVEVGTGDEQYF. V gene TRBV29-1 combines with J gene TRBJ2-7; 8 bases are a match to TRBD1. This CDR3 region has 13 residues. V shed 1 base, J shed 5 bases, and the junction held 4 bases outside the gene matches. The germline CDR1 and CDR2 sequences are SQVTM and ANQGSEA.

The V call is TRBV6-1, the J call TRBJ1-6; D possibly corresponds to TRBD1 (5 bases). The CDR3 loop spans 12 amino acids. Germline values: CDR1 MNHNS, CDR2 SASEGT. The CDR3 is CAIWDGASPLHF. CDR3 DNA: TGTGCGATATGGGACGGGGCTTCACCCCTCCACTTT.

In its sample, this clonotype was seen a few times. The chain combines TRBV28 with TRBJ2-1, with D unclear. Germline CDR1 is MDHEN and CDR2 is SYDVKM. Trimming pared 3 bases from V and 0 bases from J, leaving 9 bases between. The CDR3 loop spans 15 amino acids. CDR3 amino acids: CASSFADSSYNEQFF. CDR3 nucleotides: TGTGCCAGCAGTTTTGCGGATAGCTCCTACAATGAGCAGTTCTTC.

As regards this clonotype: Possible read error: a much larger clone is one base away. Written as DNA, the CDR3 is TGTGCCAGCACCACTTCCCCCTTGGGCAGCTCCTACGAGCAGTTCTTC. This translates into CASTTSPLGSSYEQFF. The chain links TRBV12-3 or TRBV12-4 to TRBJ2-1; D is unclear. The germline V and J ends were trimmed by 7 bases and 10 bases, with 26 bases remaining between them. This CDR3 is 16 amino acids long.

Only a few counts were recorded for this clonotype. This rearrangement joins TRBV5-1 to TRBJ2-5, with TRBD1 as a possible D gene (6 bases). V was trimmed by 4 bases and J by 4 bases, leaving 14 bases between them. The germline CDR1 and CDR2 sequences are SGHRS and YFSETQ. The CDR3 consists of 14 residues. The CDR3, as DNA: TGCGCCAGCAGCAACACGGACAGACGAGAGACCCAGTACTTC. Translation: CASSNTDRRETQYF.

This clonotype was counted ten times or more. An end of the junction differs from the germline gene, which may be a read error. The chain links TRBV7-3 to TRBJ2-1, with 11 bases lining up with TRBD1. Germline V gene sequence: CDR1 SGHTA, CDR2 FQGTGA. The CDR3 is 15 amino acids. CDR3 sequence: CASSLDRGRYSEQFF. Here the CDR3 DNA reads TGTGCCAGCAGCTTGGACAGGGGGCGCTACAGTGAGCAGTTCTTC.

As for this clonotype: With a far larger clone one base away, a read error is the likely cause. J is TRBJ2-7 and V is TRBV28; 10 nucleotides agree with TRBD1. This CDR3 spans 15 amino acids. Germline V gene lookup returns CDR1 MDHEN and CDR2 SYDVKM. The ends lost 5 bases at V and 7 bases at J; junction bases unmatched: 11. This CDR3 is CASSQPGTGVNEQYF. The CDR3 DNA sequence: TGTGCCAGCAGTCAACCCGGGACAGGGGTCAATGAGCAGTACTTC.

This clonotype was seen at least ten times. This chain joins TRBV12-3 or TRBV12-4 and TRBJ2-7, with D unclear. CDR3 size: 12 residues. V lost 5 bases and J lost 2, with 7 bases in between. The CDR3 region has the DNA TGTGCCAGCAGTCCCTGGACCTACGAGCAGTACTTC. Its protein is CASSPWTYEQYF.

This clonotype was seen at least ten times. CDR3 protein: CASSAQTPSYEQYF. For the CDR3, the DNA is TGTGCCAGCAGCGCCCAAACCCCATCCTACGAGCAGTACTTC. V usage is TRBV9 and J usage is TRBJ2-7; D uncertain. The CDR3 length is 14 residues. Per germline, CDR1 SGDLS and CDR2 YYNGEE. Trimming stripped 3 bases from V and 1 base from J, with 11 bases between.

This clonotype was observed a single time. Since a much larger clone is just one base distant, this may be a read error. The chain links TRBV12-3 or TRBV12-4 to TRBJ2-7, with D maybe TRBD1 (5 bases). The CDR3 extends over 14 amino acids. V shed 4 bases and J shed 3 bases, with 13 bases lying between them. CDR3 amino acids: CASSSEVRVYEQYF. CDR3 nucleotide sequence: TGTGCCAGCAGTTCAGAGGTCAGGGTCTACGAGCAGTACTTC.

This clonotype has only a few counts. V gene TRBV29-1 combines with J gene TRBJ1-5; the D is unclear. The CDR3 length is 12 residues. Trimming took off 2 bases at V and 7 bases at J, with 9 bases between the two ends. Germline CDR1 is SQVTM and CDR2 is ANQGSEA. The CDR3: CSVESPNQPQHF. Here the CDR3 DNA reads TGCAGCGTTGAATCCCCAAACCAGCCCCAGCATTTT. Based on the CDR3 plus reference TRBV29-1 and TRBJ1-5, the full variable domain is SAVISQKPSRDICQRGTSLTIQCQVDSQVTMMFWYRQQPGQSLTLIATANQGSEATYESGFVIDKFPISRPNLTFSTLTVSNMSPEDSSIYLCSVESPNQPQHFGDGTRLSIL.

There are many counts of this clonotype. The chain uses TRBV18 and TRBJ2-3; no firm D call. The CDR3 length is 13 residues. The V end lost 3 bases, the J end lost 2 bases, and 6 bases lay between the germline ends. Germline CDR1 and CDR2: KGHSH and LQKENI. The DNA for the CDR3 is TGTGCCAGCTCACCTGGACCCACAGATACGCAGTATTTT. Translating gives CASSPGPTDTQYF.

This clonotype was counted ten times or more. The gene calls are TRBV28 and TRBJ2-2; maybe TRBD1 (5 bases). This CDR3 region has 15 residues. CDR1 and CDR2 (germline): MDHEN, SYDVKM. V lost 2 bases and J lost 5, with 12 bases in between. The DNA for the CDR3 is TGTGCCAGCAGTTTAGAATCCGCAGGGACCGGGGAGCTGTTTTTT. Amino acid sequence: CASSLESAGTGELFF. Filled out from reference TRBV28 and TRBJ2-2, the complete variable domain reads DVKVTQSSRYLVKRTGEKVFLECVQDMDHENMFWYRQDPGLGLRLIYFSYDVKMKEKGDIPEGYSVSREKKERFSLILESASTNQTSMYLCASSLESAGTGELFFGEGSRLTVL.

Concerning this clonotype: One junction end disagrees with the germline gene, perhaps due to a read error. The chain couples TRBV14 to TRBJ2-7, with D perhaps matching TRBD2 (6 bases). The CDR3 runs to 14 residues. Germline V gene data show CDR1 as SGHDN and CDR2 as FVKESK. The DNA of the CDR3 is TGTGCCAGCAGCCCTTCGATGACGGGGGTTTCAGCAGACTTC. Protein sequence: CASSPSMTGVSADF. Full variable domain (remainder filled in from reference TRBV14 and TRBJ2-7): EAGVTQFPSHSVIEKGQTVTLRCDPISGHDNLYWYRRVMGKEIKFLLHFVKESKQDESGMPNNRFLAERTGGTYSTLKVQPAELEDSGVYFCASSPSMTGVSADFGPGTRLTVT.

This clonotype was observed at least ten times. The CDR3 nucleotides read TGTGCCAGCAGCTTAGGCTCCAGCGGGAGCACAGATACGCAGTATTTT. It encodes CASSLGSSGSTDTQYF. The chain joins TRBV11-3 to TRBJ2-3; TRBD2 might be the D (6 bases). The CDR3 covers 16 residues. The ends were cut back, 1 base at V and 0 bases at J, with 11 bases in the middle. Germline CDR1 SGHNT, CDR2 YENEEA.

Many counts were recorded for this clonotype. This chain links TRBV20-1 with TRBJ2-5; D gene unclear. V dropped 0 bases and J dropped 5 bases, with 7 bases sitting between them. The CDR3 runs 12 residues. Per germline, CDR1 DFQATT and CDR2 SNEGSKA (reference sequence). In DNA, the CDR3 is TGCAGTGCTAGAGATGTTAGGGAGACCCAGTACTTC. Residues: CSARDVRETQYF.

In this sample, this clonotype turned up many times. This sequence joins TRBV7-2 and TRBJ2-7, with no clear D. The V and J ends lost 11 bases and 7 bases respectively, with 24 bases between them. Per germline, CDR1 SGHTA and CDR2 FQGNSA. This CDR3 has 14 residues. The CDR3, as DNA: TGTGCCCTGGAGCTGCTACTCACTGTGGGGGAGCAGTACTTC. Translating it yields CALELLLTVGEQYF.

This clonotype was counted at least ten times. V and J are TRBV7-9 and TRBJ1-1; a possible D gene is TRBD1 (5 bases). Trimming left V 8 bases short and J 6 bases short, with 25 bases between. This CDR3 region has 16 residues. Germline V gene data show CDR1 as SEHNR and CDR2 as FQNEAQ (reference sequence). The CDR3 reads CASAGEPTSGTAEAFF. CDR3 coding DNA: TGTGCCAGCGCGGGGGAACCAACGAGCGGGACCGCTGAAGCTTTCTTT.